These 21 T cell receptor beta chains came from one sample sequenced in a study of cytomegalovirus exposure and HLA in healthy donors. Here immunoSEQ multiplex PCR was the method, and the copy in TCRdb shows in-frame clones only, minus some. The sample has hundreds of thousands of clones, roughly 91% seen once. Sequences were obtained from PBMCs. All receptors come from a woman between 25 and 40 years old in good health and CMV-seronegative.

This chain links TRBV28 with TRBJ1-1, with TRBD1 identical over 7 bases. V was pared by 3 bases and J by 5 bases, with 3 bases of the junction left unmatched. CDR3 size: 13 residues. Germline CDR1 reads MDHEN; CDR2 reads SYDVKM. CDR3: CASSFSGGTEAFF. Written as DNA, the CDR3 is TGTGCCAGCAGTTTCTCAGGGGGAACTGAAGCTTTCTTT.

This clone occurred once. The chain has TRBV6-1 and TRBJ1-5; D is undetermined. This CDR3 is 15 amino acids long. Deletions cut 6 bases from V and 5 bases from J, with 17 bases between. Germline CDR1 and CDR2: MNHNS and SASEGT. CDR3 amino acids: CASRLDPNPYQPQHF. The CDR3 DNA reads TGTGCCAGCAGACTGGACCCAAACCCTTATCAGCCCCAGCATTTT.

The V call is TRBV7-9, the J call TRBJ2-7; TRBD1 or TRBD2 may be the D gene (5 bases each). Trimming removed 2 bases at V and 6 bases at J, with 14 bases between. This CDR3 spans 14 amino acids. The V gene's germline CDR1 is SEHNR and CDR2 FQNEAQ (reference sequence). CDR3 nucleotides: TGTGCCAGCAGCTTACCGCCCGGGACCACCGAGCAGTACTTC. Residues: CASSLPPGTTEQYF.

The V gene is TRBV4-1, the J gene TRBJ1-5; no clear D. CDR3 length: 16 residues. CDR1 is MGHRA and CDR2 is YSYEKL in the germline V gene. The V end was cut by 0 bases, the J end by 1 base, with 10 bases between. The CDR3 bases are TGCGCCAGCAGCCAAGAATCCCGACAAAGCAATCAGCCCCAGCATTTT. It yields the protein CASSQESRQSNQPQHF.

V and J are TRBV9 and TRBJ1-2; possible D gene TRBD1, 5 bases. CDR1 SGDLS and CDR2 YYNGEE come from the germline V gene. This CDR3 comprises 14 residues. V lost 0 bases to trimming and J lost 7 bases, with 13 bases between them. The CDR3 DNA is TGTGCCAGCAGCGTAGAAGGGGCCCAAAGTGGCTACACCTTC. It codes for CASSVEGAQSGYTF.

The chain employs TRBV9 and TRBJ1-1, with 7 nucleotides matching TRBD1. Germline V gene data show CDR1 as SGDLS and CDR2 as YYNGEE. Losses at the gene ends were 3 bases for V and 0 bases for J; bases not matched to a gene: 14. The length of the CDR3 is 18 residues. Written as DNA, the CDR3 is TGTGCCAGCAGCGCAGGAGCCGGGACAGCTCCCATGAACACTGAAGCTTTCTTT. Translation: CASSAGAGTAPMNTEAFF.

The CDR3, as DNA: TGTGCCAGTCGCACAGGATACTCTGGAAACACCATATATTTT. This sequence encodes CASRTGYSGNTIYF. This chain joins TRBV19 and TRBJ1-3, with D possibly matching TRBD1 (5 bases). The V and J ends lost 8 bases and 0 bases respectively, with 11 bases between them. This CDR3 is built from 14 residues. Germline V gives CDR1 LNHDA, CDR2 SQIVND (reference sequence).

This chain joins TRBV7-2 and TRBJ1-1; 10 nucleotides align to TRBD1. Per germline, CDR1 SGHTA and CDR2 FQGNSA. V gave up 5 bases and J gave up 9 bases; unmatched junction bases: 3. The CDR3 totals 12 residues. The CDR3 reads CASSPGQGKAFF. The CDR3 DNA is TGTGCCAGCAGCCCGGGACAGGGGAAAGCTTTCTTT.

The chain employs TRBV4-1 and TRBJ2-5; D possibly corresponds to TRBD1 (5 bases). The CDR3 has 14 residues. Between the trimmed V and J ends, which lost 1 base and 5 bases, there was a span of 11 bases. Germline values: CDR1 MGHRA, CDR2 YSYEKL. The CDR3 nucleotides are TGCGCCAGCAGCCAAGGGGGCGCATCGGAGACCCAGTACTTC. Translating it yields CASSQGGASETQYF.

The chain carries TRBV7-3 and TRBJ2-5; perhaps TRBD2 as D (5 bases). The CDR3 spans 15 residues. The V end lost 5 bases, the J end lost 1 base, and 14 bases lay between the germline ends. Per the germline V gene, CDR1 is SGHTA and CDR2 is FQGTGA. CDR3 nucleotides: TGTGCCAGCAGCCCGAATGGACTCAGCCAAGAGACCCAGTACTTC. This translates into CASSPNGLSQETQYF.

V usage is TRBV5-1 and J usage is TRBJ1-2; no firm D call. Germline CDR1 and CDR2: SGHRS and YFSETQ. Trimming shortened V by 0 bases and J by 5 bases, and 11 bases separated the two germline ends. This CDR3 is 14 amino acids long. The CDR3 DNA is TGCGCCAGCAGCTTGGCGTCTGGAGATTATGGCTACACCTTC. It is translated as CASSLASGDYGYTF.

The J gene is TRBJ1-5, the V gene TRBV6-6; TRBD1 matches at 7 bases. The germline V gene has CDR1 MNHNY and CDR2 SVGAGI (reference sequence). V dropped 5 bases and J dropped 5; count of bases not matched to a gene: 9. The CDR3 length is 15 residues. CDR3 bases: TGTGCCAGCAGTGCCCAGGGGGGCCGCGATCAGCCCCAGCATTTT. The encoded protein is CASSAQGGRDQPQHF.

The rearrangement uses TRBV15 and TRBJ2-7, with D unresolved. Trimming removed 1 base at V and 0 bases at J, with 13 bases between. The CDR3 runs 16 residues. The germline CDR1 and CDR2 sequences are LNHNV and YYDKDF (reference sequence). CDR3 nucleotides: TGTGCCACCAGCAGAGTTGGCCCGGTCTCCTCCTACGAGCAGTACTTC. Its translation: CATSRVGPVSSYEQYF.

Only a few counts were recorded for this clone. The V and J genes are TRBV5-6 and TRBJ1-3; possible D gene TRBD1, 5 bases. This CDR3 is 14 amino acids long. With 4 bases removed from V and 2 bases from J, the gap between germline ends came to 10 bases. Germline-derived CDR1 and CDR2 are SGHDT and YYEEEE. CDR3 nucleotides: TGTGCCAGCAGCCCGGGGACGGCTGGAAACACCATATATTTT. This sequence encodes CASSPGTAGNTIYF.

In its sample, this clone was seen a few times. The chain is built from TRBV2 and TRBJ1-1, with 7 bases aligning to TRBD1. Trimming cost V 8 bases and J 3 bases; bases outside gene matches: 3. Per germline, CDR1 SNHLY and CDR2 FYNNEI. The CDR3 consists of 12 residues. CDR3 loop: CASQQGYTEAFF. CDR3 in DNA: TGTGCCAGCCAACAGGGGTACACTGAAGCTTTCTTT.

The V call is TRBV7-8, the J call TRBJ1-1; no reliable D call. The CDR3 extends over 15 amino acids. Germline CDR1 is SGHVS and CDR2 is FQNEAQ. Between the trimmed V and J ends, which lost 1 base and 1 base, there was a span of 10 bases. In DNA form, the CDR3 reads TGTGCCAGCAGCTTAGTTCTCTACAAGAACACTGAAGCTTTCTTT. Its translation is CASSLVLYKNTEAFF. Together with reference TRBV7-8 and TRBJ1-1, the CDR3 gives the full variable domain: GAGVSQSPRYKVAKRGQDVALRCDPISGHVSLFWYQQALGQGPEFLTYFQNEAQLDKSGLPSDRFFAERPEGSVSTLKIQRTQQEDSAVYLCASSLVLYKNTEAFFGQGTRLTVV.

CDR3 residues: CSVIDRDGYGYTF. CDR3 DNA sequence: TGCAGCGTTATCGACAGGGACGGCTATGGCTACACCTTC. This chain uses TRBV29-1 with TRBJ1-2; 7 bases line up with TRBD1. Unmatched junction bases numbered 7, after V lost 5 bases and J lost 4 bases. Germline V lookup: CDR1 SQVTM, CDR2 ANQGSEA. The CDR3 has 13 amino acids.

The V gene is TRBV4-3, the J gene TRBJ1-2; D is perhaps TRBD1 (5 bases). This CDR3 has 17 amino acids. The germline V gene has CDR1 LGHNA and CDR2 YSLEER. V was cut by 1 base and J by 0 bases, with 15 bases left in between. The CDR3 DNA follows: TGCGCCAGCAGCCAAGTCGGCGCAGGGAAGGCTAACTATGGCTACACCTTC. This encodes CASSQVGAGKANYGYTF.

This sequence joins TRBV7-6 and TRBJ2-7; 12 positions agree with TRBD2. With V trimmed by 5 bases and J by 5 bases, 13 bases remained unmatched. Germline-derived CDR1 and CDR2 are SGHVS and FNYEAQ. The CDR3 has 17 amino acids. The CDR3 sequence is CASSPWTSGMGSDEQYF. The CDR3 nucleotides are TGTGCCAGCAGCCCGTGGACTAGCGGGATGGGGTCCGACGAGCAGTACTTC.

The chain recombines TRBV11-3 with TRBJ2-7, with 13 bases matching TRBD2. Germline assignment: CDR1 SGHNT and CDR2 YENEEA. This CDR3 has 16 amino acids. The V gene end was trimmed by 4 bases and the J gene end by 3 bases; junction bases not matched to a gene: 6. The CDR3 DNA reads as TGTGCCAGCAGCTCACTAGCGGGAGGGAGTATCTACGAGCAGTACTTC. This gives the protein CASSSLAGGSIYEQYF.

CDR3 sequence reads: CASSRNGGNYGYTF. Here the CDR3 DNA reads TGTGCCAGCAGTCGGAATGGGGGGAATTATGGCTACACCTTC. The V call is TRBV27, the J call TRBJ1-2, with D possibly TRBD1 on 5 matching bases. The CDR3 sequence is 14 residues long. Trimming left V 5 bases short and J 5 bases short, with 15 bases between. Germline V CDR1 and CDR2: MNHEY, SMNVEV (reference sequence).